This entry features one TCR beta chain sequence. Original processing notes: How many nucleated cells were present was estimated from reference gene primer amplification. Data came from immunoSEQ multiplex PCR; TCRdb stores just in-frame clones and leaves some out. V and J calls and clone size follow that table, whereas D and trimming were derived from the DNA. The table records over 450,000 clones, about 89% of them present only once. Germline CDR1 SEHNR, CDR2 FQNEAQ (reference sequence). The CDR3 contains 14 residues. V was trimmed by 1 base and J by 11 bases, leaving 17 bases between them. This sample is drawn from a study of blood T cell repertoires in COVID-19. Study overall: Researchers got acute and convalescent COVID-19 samples from the United States, Italy and Spain.

Enrolment of Seattle patients took place during active infection, and they were followed longitudinally. Specimen: peripheral blood. The sequence was collected from a woman in her fifties or sixties with COVID-19, enrolled during active disease. V is TRBV7-9 and J is TRBJ1-1, with D maybe TRBD1 (5 bases). The CDR3 region has the DNA TGTGCCAGCAGCTTAGACGCGACAGTCTCTGGGGCTTTCTTT. This gives the protein CASSLDATVSGAFF.